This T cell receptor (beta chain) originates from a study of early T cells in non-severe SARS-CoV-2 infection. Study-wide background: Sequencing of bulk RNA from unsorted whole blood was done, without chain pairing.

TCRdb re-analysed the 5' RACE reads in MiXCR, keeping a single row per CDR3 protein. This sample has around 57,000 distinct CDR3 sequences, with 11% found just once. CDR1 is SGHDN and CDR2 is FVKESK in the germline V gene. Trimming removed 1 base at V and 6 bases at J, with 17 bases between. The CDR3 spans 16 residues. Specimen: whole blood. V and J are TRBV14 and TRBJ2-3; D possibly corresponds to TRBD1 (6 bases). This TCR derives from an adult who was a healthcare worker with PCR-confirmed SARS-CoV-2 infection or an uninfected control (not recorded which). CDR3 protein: CASSQAANQRGDTQYF. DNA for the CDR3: TGTGCCAGCAGCCAAGCGGCGAATCAAAGGGGGGATACGCAGTATTTT. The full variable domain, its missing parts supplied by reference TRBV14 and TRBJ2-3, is EAGVTQFPSHSVIEKGQTVTLRCDPISGHDNLYWYRRVMGKEIKFLLHFVKESKQDESGMPNNRFLAERTGGTYSTLKVQPAELEDSGVYFCASSQAANQRGDTQYFGPGTRLTVL.